The sequence of this T cell receptor beta chain was determined in a study of cytomegalovirus exposure and HLA in healthy donors. Primers: 60 Vbeta forward and 13 Jbeta reverse. TCRdb's copy holds only in-frame clones and misses some; the assay was immunoSEQ multiplex PCR. The sample holds roughly 200,000 clones, roughly 80% seen once. The V end was cut by 4 bases, the J end by 6 bases, with 16 bases between. Germline loops: CDR1 MNHEY, CDR2 SMNVEV (reference sequence). This CDR3 contains 15 residues. General study findings and limits: Researchers counted around 180 TCR beta chains as cytomegalovirus-associated. Earlier findings revealed that most TCR beta V segments proved productive either about 90% or about 30% of the time.

Worth noting for this clone: As yet, its antigen is unknown.

The V call is TRBV27, the J call TRBJ1-5; D gene unclear. The source material was PBMCs. This clonotype originated in a woman between 50 and 59 years old in good health and CMV-seronegative. In nucleotides, the CDR3 is TGTGCCAGCAGTTCCGGCGGAGGACCCCTTCAGCCCCAGCATTTT. Its translation is CASSSGGGPLQPQHF.